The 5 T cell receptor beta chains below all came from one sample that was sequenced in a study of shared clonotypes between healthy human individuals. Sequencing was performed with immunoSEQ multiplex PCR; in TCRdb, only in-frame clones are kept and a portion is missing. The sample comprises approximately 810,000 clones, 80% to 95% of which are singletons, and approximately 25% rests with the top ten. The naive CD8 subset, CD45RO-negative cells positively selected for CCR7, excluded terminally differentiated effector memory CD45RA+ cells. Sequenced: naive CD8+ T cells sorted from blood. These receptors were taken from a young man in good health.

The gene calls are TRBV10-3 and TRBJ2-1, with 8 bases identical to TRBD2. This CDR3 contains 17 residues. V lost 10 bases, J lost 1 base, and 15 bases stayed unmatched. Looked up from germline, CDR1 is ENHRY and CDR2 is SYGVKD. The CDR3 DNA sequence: TGTGCCACGGATTACGGTGGAGCGGGAGTGTCCTACAATGAGCAGTTCTTC. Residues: CATDYGGAGVSYNEQFF.

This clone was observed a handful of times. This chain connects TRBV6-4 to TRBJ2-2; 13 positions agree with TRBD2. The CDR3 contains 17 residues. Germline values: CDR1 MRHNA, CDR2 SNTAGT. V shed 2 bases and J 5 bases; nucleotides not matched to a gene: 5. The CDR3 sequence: CASSDTRTSGRTGELFF. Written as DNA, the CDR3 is TGTGCCAGCAGTGACACCAGGACTAGCGGGAGAACCGGGGAGCTGTTTTTT.

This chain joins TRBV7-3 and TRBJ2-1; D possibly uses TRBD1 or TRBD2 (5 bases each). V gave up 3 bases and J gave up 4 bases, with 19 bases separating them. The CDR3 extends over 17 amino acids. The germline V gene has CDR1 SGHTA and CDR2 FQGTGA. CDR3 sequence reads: CASSLDGAGSRYNEQFF. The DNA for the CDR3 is TGTGCCAGCAGCTTGGATGGGGCGGGTTCCCGTTACAATGAGCAGTTCTTC.

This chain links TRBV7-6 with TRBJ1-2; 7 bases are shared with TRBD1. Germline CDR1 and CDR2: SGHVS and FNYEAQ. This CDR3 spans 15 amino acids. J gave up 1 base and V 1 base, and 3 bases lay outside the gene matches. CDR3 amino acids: CASSLGQGDNYGYTF. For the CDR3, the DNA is TGTGCCAGCAGCTTAGGGCAGGGGGATAACTATGGCTACACCTTC.

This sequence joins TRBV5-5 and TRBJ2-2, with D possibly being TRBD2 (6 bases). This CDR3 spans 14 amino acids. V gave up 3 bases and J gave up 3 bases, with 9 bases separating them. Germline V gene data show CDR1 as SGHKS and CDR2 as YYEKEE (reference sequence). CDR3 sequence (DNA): TGTGCCAGCAGCTCGGGACTTTACACCGGGGAGCTGTTTTTT. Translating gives CASSSGLYTGELFF. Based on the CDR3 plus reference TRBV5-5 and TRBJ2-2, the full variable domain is DAGVTQSPTHLIKTRGQQVTLRCSPISGHKSVSWYQQVLGQGPQFIFQYYEKEERGRGNFPDRFSARQFPNYSSELNVNALLLGDSALYLCASSSGLYTGELFFGEGSRLTVL.